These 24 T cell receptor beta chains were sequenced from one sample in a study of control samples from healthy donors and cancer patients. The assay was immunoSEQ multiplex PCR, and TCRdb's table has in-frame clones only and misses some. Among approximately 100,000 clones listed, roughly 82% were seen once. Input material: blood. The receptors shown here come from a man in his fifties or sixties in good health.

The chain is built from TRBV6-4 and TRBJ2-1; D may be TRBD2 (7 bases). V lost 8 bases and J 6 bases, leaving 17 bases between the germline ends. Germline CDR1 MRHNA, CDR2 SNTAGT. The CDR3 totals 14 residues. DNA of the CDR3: TGTGCCAGCCGGAAGGGGGAGGGCGGCAATGAGCAGTTCTTC. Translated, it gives CASRKGEGGNEQFF.

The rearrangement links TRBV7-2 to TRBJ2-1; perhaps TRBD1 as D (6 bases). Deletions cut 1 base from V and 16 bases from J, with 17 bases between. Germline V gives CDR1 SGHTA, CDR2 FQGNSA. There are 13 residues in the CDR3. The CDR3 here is CASSLDLGDKRFF. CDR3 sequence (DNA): TGTGCCAGCAGCTTAGATCTTGGGGACAAGAGATTCTTC.

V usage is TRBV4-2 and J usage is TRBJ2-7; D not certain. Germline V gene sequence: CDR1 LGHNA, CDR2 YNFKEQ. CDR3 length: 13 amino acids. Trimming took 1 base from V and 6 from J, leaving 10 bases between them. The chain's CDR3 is CASSQGSSVEQYF. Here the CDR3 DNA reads TGTGCCAGCAGCCAAGGGTCGAGTGTCGAGCAGTACTTC.

Written as DNA, the CDR3 is TGTGCCAGCAGGCGGACAGGAAACATTCAGTACTTC. Residues: CASRRTGNIQYF. The chain has TRBV28 and TRBJ2-4; 7 nucleotides match TRBD1. The length of the CDR3 is 12 residues. Germline V gene data show CDR1 as MDHEN and CDR2 as SYDVKM. Unmatched junction bases numbered 2, after V lost 6 bases and J lost 6 bases.

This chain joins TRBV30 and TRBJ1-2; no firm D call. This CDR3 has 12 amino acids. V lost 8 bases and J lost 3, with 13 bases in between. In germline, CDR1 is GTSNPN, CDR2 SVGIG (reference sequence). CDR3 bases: TGTGCCGGAAGAGGGTCGGACTATGGCTACACCTTC. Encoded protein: CAGRGSDYGYTF.

For the CDR3, the DNA is TGTGCCAGCAGCTTGTCTCTAGGGGCGAGTTATGGCTACACCTTC. Its protein is CASSLSLGASYGYTF. The genes are TRBV5-8 and TRBJ1-2, with D maybe TRBD1 (5 bases). Germline CDR1 and CDR2: SGHTS and YDEGEE. This CDR3 is 15 amino acids long. Trimming pared 1 base from V and 5 bases from J, leaving 15 bases between.

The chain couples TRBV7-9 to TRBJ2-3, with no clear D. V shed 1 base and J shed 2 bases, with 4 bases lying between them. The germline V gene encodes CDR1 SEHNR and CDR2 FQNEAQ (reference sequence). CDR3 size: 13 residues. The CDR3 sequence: CASSLGATDTQYF. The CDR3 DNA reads TGTGCCAGCAGCTTAGGAGCCACAGATACGCAGTATTTT.

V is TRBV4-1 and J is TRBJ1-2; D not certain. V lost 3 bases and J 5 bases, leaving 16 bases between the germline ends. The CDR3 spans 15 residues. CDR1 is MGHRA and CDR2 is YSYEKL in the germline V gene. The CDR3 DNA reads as TGCGCCAGCAGCCACCCCTCCGAGAGGAGATATGGCTACACCTTC. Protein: CASSHPSERRYGYTF.

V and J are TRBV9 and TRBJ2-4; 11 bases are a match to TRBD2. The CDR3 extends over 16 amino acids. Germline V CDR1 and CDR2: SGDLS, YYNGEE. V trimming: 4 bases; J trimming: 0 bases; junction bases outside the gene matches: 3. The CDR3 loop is CASSPGTSGAKNIQYF. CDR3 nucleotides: TGTGCCAGCAGCCCAGGGACTAGCGGAGCCAAAAACATTCAGTACTTC. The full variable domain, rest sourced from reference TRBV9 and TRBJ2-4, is DSGVTQTPKHLITATGQRVTLRCSPRSGDLSVYWYQQSLDQGLQFLIQYYNGEERAKGNILERFSAQQFPDLHSELNLSSLELGDSALYFCASSPGTSGAKNIQYFGAGTRLSVL.

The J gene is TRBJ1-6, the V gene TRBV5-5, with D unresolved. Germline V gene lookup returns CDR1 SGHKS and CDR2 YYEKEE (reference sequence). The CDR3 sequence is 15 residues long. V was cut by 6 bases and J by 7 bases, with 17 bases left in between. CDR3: CASTQLRRENSPLHF. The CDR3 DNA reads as TGTGCCAGCACCCAACTCAGGAGGGAGAATTCACCCCTCCACTTT. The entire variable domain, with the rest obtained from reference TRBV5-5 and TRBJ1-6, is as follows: DAGVTQSPTHLIKTRGQQVTLRCSPISGHKSVSWYQQVLGQGPQFIFQYYEKEERGRGNFPDRFSARQFPNYSSELNVNALLLGDSALYLCASTQLRRENSPLHFGNGTRLTVT.

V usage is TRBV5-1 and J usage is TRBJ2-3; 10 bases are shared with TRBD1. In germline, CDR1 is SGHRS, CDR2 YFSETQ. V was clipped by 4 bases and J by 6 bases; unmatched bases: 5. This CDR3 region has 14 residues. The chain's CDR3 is CASSRWTGGDTQYF. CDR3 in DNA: TGCGCCAGCAGCCGGTGGACAGGGGGGGATACGCAGTATTTT.

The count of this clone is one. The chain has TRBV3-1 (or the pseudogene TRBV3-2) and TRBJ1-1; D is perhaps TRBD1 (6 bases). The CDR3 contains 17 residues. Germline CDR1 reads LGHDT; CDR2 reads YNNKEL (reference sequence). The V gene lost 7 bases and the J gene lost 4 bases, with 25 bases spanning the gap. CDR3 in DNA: TGTGCCAGCAACCCGAACAAGGGCCAGGGGACGAGCACTGAAGCTTTCTTT. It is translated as CASNPNKGQGTSTEAFF.

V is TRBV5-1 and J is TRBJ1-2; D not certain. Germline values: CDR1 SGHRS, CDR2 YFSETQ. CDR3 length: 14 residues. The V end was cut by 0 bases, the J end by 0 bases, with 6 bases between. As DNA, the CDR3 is TGCGCCAGCAGCTTGGATCTATCTAACTATGGCTACACCTTC. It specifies CASSLDLSNYGYTF.

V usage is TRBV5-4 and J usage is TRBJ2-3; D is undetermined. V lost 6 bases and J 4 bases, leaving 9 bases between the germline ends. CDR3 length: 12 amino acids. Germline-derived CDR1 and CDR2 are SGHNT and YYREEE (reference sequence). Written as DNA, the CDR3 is TGTGCCAGCAACCGTTACGCAGATACGCAGTATTTT. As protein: CASNRYADTQYF.

The CDR3 nucleotides read TGTGCCATCAGTGAAAAGGATACGAGCACAGATACGCAGTATTTT. It codes for CAISEKDTSTDTQYF. The V call is TRBV10-3, the J call TRBJ2-3; the D is unclear. Per germline, CDR1 ENHRY and CDR2 SYGVKD. Trimming removed 3 bases at V and 0 bases at J, with 10 bases between. This CDR3 region has 15 residues.

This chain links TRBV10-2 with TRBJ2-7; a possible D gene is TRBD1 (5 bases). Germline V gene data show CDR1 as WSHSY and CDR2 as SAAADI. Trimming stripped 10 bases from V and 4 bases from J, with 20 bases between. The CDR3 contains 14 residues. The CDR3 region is CAIMTDSGRYEQYF. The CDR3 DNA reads TGCGCCATCATGACAGACTCAGGTCGATACGAGCAGTACTTC.

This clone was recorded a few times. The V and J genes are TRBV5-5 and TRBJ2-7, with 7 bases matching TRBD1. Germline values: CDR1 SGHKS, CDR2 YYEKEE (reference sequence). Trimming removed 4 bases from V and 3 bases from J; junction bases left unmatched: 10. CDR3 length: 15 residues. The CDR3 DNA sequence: TGTGCCAGCAGCCGGACGCCTACAGGGGACTACGAGCAGTACTTC. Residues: CASSRTPTGDYEQYF.

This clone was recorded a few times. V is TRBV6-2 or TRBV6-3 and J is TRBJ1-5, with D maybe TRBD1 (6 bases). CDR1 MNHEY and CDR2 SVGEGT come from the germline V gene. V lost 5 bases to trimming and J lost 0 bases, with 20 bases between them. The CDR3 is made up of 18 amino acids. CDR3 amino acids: CASSPGQNVAYSNQPQHF. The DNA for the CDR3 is TGTGCCAGCAGTCCCGGACAGAACGTTGCCTATAGCAATCAGCCCCAGCATTTT.

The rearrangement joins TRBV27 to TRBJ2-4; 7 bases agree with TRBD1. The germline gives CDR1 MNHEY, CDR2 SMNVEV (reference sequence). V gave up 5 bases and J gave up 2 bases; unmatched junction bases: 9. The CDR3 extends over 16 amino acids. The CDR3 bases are TGTGCCAGCAGTGCTCTCGGACAGGCCTCCAAAAACATTCAGTACTTC. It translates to CASSALGQASKNIQYF.

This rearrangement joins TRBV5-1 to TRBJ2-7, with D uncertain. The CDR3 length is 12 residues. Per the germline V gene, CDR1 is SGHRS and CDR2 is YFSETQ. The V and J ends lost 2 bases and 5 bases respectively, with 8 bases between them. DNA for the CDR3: TGCGCCAGCAGCTTTAAGGGTAACGAGCAGTACTTC. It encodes CASSFKGNEQYF.

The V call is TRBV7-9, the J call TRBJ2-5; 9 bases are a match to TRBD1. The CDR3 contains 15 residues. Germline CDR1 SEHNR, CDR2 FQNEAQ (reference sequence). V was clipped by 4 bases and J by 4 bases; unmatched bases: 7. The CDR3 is CASSSLGQGGETQYF. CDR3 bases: TGTGCCAGCAGCTCCTTGGGACAGGGTGGAGAGACCCAGTACTTC.

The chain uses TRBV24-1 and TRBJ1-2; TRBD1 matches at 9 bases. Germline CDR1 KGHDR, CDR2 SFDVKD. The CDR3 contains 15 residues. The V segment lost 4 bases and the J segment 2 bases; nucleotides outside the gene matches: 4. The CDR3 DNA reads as TGTGCCACCAGTGACCCGGGACAGGGCAACTATGGCTACACCTTC. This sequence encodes CATSDPGQGNYGYTF.

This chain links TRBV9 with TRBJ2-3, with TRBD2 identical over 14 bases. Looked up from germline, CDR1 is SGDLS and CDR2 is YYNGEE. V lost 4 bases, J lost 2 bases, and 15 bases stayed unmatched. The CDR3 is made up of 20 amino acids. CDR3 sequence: CASSPPLGQTSGGVTDTQYF. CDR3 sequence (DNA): TGTGCCAGCAGCCCCCCCTTGGGACAGACTAGCGGGGGGGTCACAGATACGCAGTATTTT.

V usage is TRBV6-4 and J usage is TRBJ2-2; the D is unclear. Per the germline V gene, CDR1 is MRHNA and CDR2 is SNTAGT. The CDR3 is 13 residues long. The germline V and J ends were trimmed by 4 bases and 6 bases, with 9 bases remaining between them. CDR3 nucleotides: TGTGCCAGCAGTGCCGAGTTGGCCGGGGAGCTGTTTTTT. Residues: CASSAELAGELFF.